Listed below are T cell receptor beta chains from one sample, sequenced in a study of T cell responses to AZD1222 COVID-19 vaccine. This table comes from immunoSEQ multiplex PCR, and its TCRdb copy is limited to in-frame clones, with some not included. The profile shows 80,000 to 90,000 clones, around nine tenths of them singletons. The specimen was peripheral blood, collected on day 0 of MenACWY control vaccination. These receptor sequences come from an adult in good health. Both conserved end residues are part of each CDR3. A D gene is named only where the DNA matches it firmly. For some rows the clone size is stated as once, few or many, or as a class when expanded; others skip it.

abundance	d_gene	v_gene	j_gene	CDR3aa	CDR3nt
-	-	TRBV29-1	TRBJ1-1	CSVEVGVETGEAFF	TGCAGCGTTGAAGTAGGGGTGGAGACAGGTGAAGCTTTCTTT
-	-	TRBV29-1	TRBJ1-5	CSVGWDSNQPQHF	TGCAGCGTTGGATGGGACTCGAATCAGCCCCAGCATTTT
-	-	TRBV7-6	TRBJ2-1	CASSLQGLDTDNEQFF	TGTGCCAGCAGCTTACAGGGACTCGACACGGACAATGAGCAGTTCTTC
-	-	TRBV5-5	TRBJ2-7	CASRTGTHHEQYF	TGTGCCAGCAGAACGGGTACCCACCACGAGCAGTACTTC
-	-	TRBV5-1	TRBJ2-7	CASSLGNWGRASYEQYF	TGCGCCAGCAGCTTGGGGAATTGGGGCAGGGCCTCCTACGAGCAGTACTTC
-	TRBD1	TRBV6-5	TRBJ1-4	CASSNRGANEKLFF	TGTGCCAGCAGCAACAGGGGAGCTAATGAAAAACTGTTTTTT
-	-	TRBV4-2	TRBJ1-2	CASSQDSRTATNYGYTF	TGTGCCAGCAGCCAAGATTCCCGGACAGCCACTAACTATGGCTACACCTTC
-	TRBD1	TRBV2	TRBJ1-4	CASSSPGQGARGNEKLFF	TGTGCCAGCAGTTCACCGGGACAGGGGGCCCGGGGTAATGAAAAACTGTTTTTT
-	-	TRBV6-1	TRBJ2-5	CASSETGETQYF	TGTGCCAGCAGTGAAACGGGGGAGACCCAGTACTTC
few	TRBD1	TRBV7-2	TRBJ2-7	CASSLWTGEHEQYF	TGTGCCAGCAGCCTATGGACAGGGGAGCACGAGCAGTACTTC